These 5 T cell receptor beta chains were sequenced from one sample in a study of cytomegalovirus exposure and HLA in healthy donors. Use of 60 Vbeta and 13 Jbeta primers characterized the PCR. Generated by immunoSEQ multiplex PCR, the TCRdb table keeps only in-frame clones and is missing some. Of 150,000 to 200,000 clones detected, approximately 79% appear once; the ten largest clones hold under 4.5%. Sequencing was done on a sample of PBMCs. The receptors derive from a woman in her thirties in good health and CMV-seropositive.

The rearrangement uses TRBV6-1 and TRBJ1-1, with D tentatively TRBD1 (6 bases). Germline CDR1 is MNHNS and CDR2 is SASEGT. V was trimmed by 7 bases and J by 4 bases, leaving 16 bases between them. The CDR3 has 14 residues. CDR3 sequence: CASTGGGLGTEAFF. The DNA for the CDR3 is TGTGCCAGCACTGGGGGGGGGCTAGGCACTGAAGCTTTCTTT.

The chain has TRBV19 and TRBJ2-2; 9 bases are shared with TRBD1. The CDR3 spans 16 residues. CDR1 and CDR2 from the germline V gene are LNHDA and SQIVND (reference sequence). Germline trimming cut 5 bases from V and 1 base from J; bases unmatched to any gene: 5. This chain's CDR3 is CASSGGTGKNTGELFF. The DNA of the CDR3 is TGTGCCAGTAGTGGGGGGACAGGGAAGAACACCGGGGAGCTGTTTTTT.

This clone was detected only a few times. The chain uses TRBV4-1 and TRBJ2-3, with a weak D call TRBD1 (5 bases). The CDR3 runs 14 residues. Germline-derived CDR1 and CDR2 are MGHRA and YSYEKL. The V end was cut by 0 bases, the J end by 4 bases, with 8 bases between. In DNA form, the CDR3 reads TGCGCCAGCAGCCAAGATGGCAGGGCAGATACGCAGTATTTT. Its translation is CASSQDGRADTQYF.

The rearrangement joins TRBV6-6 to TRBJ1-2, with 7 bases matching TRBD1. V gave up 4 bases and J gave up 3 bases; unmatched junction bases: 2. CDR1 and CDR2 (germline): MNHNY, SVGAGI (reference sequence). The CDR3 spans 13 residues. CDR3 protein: CASSSGTDYGYTF. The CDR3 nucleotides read TGTGCCAGCAGTTCCGGGACAGACTATGGCTACACCTTC.

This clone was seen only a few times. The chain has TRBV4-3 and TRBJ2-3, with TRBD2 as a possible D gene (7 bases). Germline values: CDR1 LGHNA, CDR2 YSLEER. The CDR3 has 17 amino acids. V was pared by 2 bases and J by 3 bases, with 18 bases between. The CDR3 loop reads CASSQYVGGRGTDTQYF. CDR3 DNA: TGCGCCAGCAGCCAATATGTCGGGGGGCGGGGGACAGATACGCAGTATTTT.